This T cell receptor (beta chain) was obtained from a study of cytomegalovirus exposure and HLA in healthy donors. General study results and limits: According to the study, 180 or so TCR beta chains were cytomegalovirus-associated. Through in vitro validation, a few CMV-associated chains were shown to be specific for CMV antigens. Reports showed the classifier diagnosing cytomegalovirus status with high specificity and sensitivity.

The assay was immunoSEQ multiplex PCR, and TCRdb's table has in-frame clones only and misses some. The top ten hold approximately 3.4% of the sample, which has about 73,000 clones, around 95% seen once. As to this clone: What it binds is unknown.

This CDR3 is built from 14 residues. J gave up 3 bases and V 3 bases, and 7 bases lay outside the gene matches. Germline V gene lookup returns CDR1 SQVTM and CDR2 ANQGSEA. Separate from the roughly 670-subject first cohort, the roughly 120-subject validation cohort was the one that the donors belonged to. Source material: PBMCs. This clonotype was obtained from a man aged 18 to 29 in good health and CMV-seronegative. The chain employs TRBV29-1 and TRBJ1-1; 7 bases match TRBD1. The CDR3 DNA reads as TGCAGCGTTGATCGGGGACAGAGGTACACTGAAGCTTTCTTT. Translated: CSVDRGQRYTEAFF.